This is a list of T cell receptor beta chains from one sample in a study of blood T cell repertoires in COVID-19. TCRdb keeps only in-frame clones here, not all; method: immunoSEQ multiplex PCR. The sample shows some 250,000 clones, around 79% of them seen only once. Sequenced: peripheral blood. The receptors were sampled from an elderly woman with acute or convalescent COVID-19. Both conserved end residues are part of each CDR3. The order of the fields is V gene, CDR3 length, J gene, clone size, CDR3 protein. Size is stated for part of the rows, as once, few or many counts, or as a class when the clone is expanded.

TRBV30	14	TRBJ1-6	NA	CAWSVWGGVSPLHF
TRBV19	16	TRBJ2-2	NA	CASSRRTGVETGELFF
TRBV7-9	13	TRBJ2-7	once	CASSLANSYEQYF
TRBV10-3	16	TRBJ1-1	NA	CAISPPGVGVGTEAFF
TRBV2	13	TRBJ1-2	many	CASRLRGGYGYTF
TRBV10-3	13	TRBJ1-6	NA	CAITQEINSPLHF
TRBV19	14	TRBJ1-1	NA	CASSIRRGGTEAFF
TRBV4-3	13	TRBJ2-1	NA	CASSQVSGGREFF
TRBV5-1	15	TRBJ1-2	NA	CASRREGGGSYGYTF
TRBV6-5	14	TRBJ2-7	NA	CASSRGLANYEQYF
TRBV25-1	16	TRBJ2-2	NA	CASSEQGQVDTGELFF
TRBV14	13	TRBJ1-6	few	CASSDRGGSPLHF
TRBV30	12	TRBJ2-3	few	CAESISTDTQYF
TRBV19	16	TRBJ2-2	once	CASSIGSGGLTGELFF
TRBV4-1	15	TRBJ1-1	NA	CASSQGVDRGTEAFF